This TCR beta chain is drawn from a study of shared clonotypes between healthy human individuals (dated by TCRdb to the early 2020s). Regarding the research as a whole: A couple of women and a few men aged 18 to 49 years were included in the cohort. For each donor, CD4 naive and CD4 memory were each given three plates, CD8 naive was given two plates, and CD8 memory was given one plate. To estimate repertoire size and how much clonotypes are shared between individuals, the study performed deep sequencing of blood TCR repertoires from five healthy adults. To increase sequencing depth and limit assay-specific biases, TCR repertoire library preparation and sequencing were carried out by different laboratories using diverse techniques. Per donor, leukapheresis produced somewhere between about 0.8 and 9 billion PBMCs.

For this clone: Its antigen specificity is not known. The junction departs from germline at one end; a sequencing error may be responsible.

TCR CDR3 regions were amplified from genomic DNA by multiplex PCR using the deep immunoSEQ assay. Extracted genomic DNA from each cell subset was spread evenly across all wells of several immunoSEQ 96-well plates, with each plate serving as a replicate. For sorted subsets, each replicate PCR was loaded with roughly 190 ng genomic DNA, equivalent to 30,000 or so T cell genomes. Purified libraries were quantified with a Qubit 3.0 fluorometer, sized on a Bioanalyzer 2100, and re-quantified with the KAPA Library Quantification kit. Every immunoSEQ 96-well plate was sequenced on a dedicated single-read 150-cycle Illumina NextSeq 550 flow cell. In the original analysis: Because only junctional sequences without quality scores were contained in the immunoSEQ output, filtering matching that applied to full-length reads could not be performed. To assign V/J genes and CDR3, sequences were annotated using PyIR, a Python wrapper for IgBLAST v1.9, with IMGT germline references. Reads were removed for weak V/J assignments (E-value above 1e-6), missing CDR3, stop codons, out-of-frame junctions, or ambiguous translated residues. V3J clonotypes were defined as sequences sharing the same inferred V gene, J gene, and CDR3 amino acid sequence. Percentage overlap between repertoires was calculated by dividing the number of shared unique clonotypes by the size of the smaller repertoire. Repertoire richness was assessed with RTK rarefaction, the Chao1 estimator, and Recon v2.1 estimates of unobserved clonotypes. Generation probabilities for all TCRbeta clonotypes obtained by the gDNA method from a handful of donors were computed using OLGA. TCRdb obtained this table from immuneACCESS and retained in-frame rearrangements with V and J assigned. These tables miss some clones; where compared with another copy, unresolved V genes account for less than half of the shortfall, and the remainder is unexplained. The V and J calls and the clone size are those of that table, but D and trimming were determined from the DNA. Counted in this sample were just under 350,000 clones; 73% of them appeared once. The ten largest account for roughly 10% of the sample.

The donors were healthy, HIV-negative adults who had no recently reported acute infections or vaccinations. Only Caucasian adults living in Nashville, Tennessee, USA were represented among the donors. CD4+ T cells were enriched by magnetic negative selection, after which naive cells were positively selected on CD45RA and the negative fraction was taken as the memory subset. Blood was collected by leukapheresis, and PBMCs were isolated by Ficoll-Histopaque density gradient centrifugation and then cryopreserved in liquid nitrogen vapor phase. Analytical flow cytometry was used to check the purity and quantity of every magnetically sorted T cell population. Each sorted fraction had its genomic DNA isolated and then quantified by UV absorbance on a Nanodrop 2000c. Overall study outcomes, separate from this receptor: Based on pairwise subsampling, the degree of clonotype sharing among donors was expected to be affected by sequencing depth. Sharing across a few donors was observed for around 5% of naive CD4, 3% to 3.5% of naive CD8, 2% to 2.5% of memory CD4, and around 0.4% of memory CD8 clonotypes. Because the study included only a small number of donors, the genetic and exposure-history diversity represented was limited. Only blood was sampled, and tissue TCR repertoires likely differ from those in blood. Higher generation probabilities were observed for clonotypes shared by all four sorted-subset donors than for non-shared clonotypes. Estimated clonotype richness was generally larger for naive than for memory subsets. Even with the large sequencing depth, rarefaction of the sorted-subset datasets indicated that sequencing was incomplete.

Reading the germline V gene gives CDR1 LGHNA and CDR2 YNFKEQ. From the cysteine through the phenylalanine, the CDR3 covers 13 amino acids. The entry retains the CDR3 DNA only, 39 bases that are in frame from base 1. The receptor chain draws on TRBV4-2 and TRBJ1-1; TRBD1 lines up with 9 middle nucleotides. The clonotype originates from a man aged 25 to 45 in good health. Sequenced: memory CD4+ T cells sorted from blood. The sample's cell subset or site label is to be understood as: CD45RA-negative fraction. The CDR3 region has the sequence CASSWDREADAFF. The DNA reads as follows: TGTGCCAGCAGCTGGGACAGGGAAGCTGATGCTTTCTTT.